Presented here are 20 T cell receptor beta chains from one specimen sequenced in a study of T and B cells in COVID-19 patients. Multiplex PCR with BIOMED2 TRB-A/B primer pools amplified TRB rearrangements. A single record per CDR3 protein comes from TCRdb applying MiXCR to the multiplex PCR reads. The table records some 6,000 distinct CDR3 sequences, more than 25% of them present only once. From blood, about 250-550 ng of genomic DNA served as TRB template. Sequenced input: blood. The receptors come from a human donor with active COVID-19.

This clonotype is medium-sized in the sample. This chain links TRBV5-1 with TRBJ2-6; no clear D. The CDR3 extends over 16 amino acids. Trimming took off 4 bases at V and 4 bases at J, with 15 bases between the two ends. Looked up from germline, CDR1 is SGHRS and CDR2 is YFSETQ. CDR3 loop: CASSLDGTLGANVLTF. CDR3 nucleotide sequence: TGCGCCAGCAGCCTGGACGGTACCCTCGGGGCCAACGTCCTGACTTTC.

This clonotype was detected many times. The chain employs TRBV6-6 and TRBJ2-7, with no clear D. CDR1 MNHNY and CDR2 SVGAGI come from the germline V gene (reference sequence). Trimming shortened V by 2 bases and J by 3 bases, and 2 bases separated the two germline ends. The CDR3 extends over 11 amino acids. CDR3 sequence reads: CASSYIYEQYF. CDR3 DNA: TGTGCCAGCAGTTACATCTACGAGCAGTACTTC.

In its sample, this clonotype ranks as medium-sized (0.01 to 0.1%). This chain connects TRBV15 to TRBJ2-1; 9 bases line up with TRBD2. This CDR3 contains 16 residues. Germline assignment: CDR1 LNHNV and CDR2 YYDKDF (reference sequence). The ends lost 0 bases at V and 7 bases at J; junction bases unmatched: 7. The CDR3 here is CATSREGSGGPNEQFF. The CDR3, as DNA: TGTGCCACCAGCAGAGAAGGTAGCGGGGGCCCTAATGAGCAGTTCTTC.

Relative to its sample, this clonotype is medium-sized. The rearrangement joins TRBV6-5 to TRBJ2-4; no definite D call. The CDR3 contains 14 residues. Trimming pared 6 bases from V and 2 bases from J, leaving 11 bases between. The germline V gene has CDR1 MNHEY and CDR2 SVGAGI. CDR3 sequence: CASSPSWSKNIQYF. The CDR3 coding sequence is TGTGCCAGCAGCCCTAGTTGGTCCAAAAACATTCAGTACTTC.

This clonotype is classed as medium-sized. The chain joins TRBV18 to TRBJ2-7; 7 bases align to TRBD2. Germline values: CDR1 KGHSH, CDR2 LQKENI. CDR3 length: 13 residues. The J segment lost 9 bases and the V segment lost 3 bases, leaving 8 bases of the junction unmatched. The CDR3 DNA follows: TGTGCCAGCTCACCCTCGACTAGCTGGTGGCAGTACTTC. Residues: CASSPSTSWWQYF.

V gene TRBV20-1 combines with J gene TRBJ2-7; tentatively, D is TRBD2 (5 bases). The CDR3 spans 14 residues. The germline V gene encodes CDR1 DFQATT and CDR2 SNEGSKA (reference sequence). The V and J ends lost 1 base and 7 bases respectively, with 17 bases between them. The CDR3 DNA reads as TGCAGTGCTAGAGGGCGACAAATCCAGCGGGAGCAGTACTTC. Protein sequence: CSARGRQIQREQYF.

This clonotype is medium-sized. J is TRBJ2-3 and V is TRBV12-3 or TRBV12-4; possible D gene TRBD1, 6 bases. The CDR3 is 13 amino acids. Deletions cut 6 bases from V and 0 bases from J, with 7 bases between. The CDR3 loop is CASRDRSTDTQYF. The CDR3 DNA is TGTGCCAGCAGGGACAGAAGCACAGATACGCAGTATTTT.

By share, this clonotype ranks as medium-sized (0.01 to 0.1%). This chain joins TRBV19 and TRBJ1-1; possible D gene TRBD1, 5 bases. Germline-derived CDR1 and CDR2 are LNHDA and SQIVND (reference sequence). V was trimmed by 8 bases and J by 3 bases, leaving 16 bases between them. This CDR3 has 14 residues. The CDR3 reads CASDTGEMDTEAFF. The CDR3, as DNA: TGTGCCAGTGATACGGGGGAGATGGACACTGAAGCTTTCTTT.

The chain combines TRBV5-1 with TRBJ2-7; D remains unclear. The germline V and J ends were trimmed by 0 bases and 7 bases, with 5 bases remaining between them. Germline values: CDR1 SGHRS, CDR2 YFSETQ. This CDR3 contains 11 residues. CDR3 region: CASSLETEQYF. The DNA of the CDR3 is TGCGCCAGCAGCTTGGAAACGGAGCAGTACTTC.

This chain links TRBV7-2 with TRBJ2-4; TRBD2 agrees at 8 bases. Germline values: CDR1 SGHTA, CDR2 FQGNSA. After removal of 6 bases from V and 6 bases from J, the junction contained 4 bases not matched to a gene. There are 13 residues in the CDR3. CDR3 DNA sequence: TGTGCCAGCAGTTACGGACTAGCAAACATTCAGTACTTC. Protein: CASSYGLANIQYF.

The rearrangement links TRBV18 to TRBJ2-3; TRBD2 matches at 12 bases. This CDR3 is 17 amino acids long. Looked up from germline, CDR1 is KGHSH and CDR2 is LQKENI. The J segment lost 4 bases and the V segment lost 4 bases, leaving 9 bases of the junction unmatched. The CDR3 spells CASSLGATSGGSDTQYF. In DNA, the CDR3 is TGTGCCAGCTCACTCGGGGCCACTAGCGGGGGGTCAGATACGCAGTATTTT.

In its sample, this clonotype was seen a few times. The chain employs TRBV6-1 and TRBJ2-6, with D unclear. Germline V gives CDR1 MNHNS, CDR2 SASEGT. This CDR3 is built from 12 residues. V was shortened by 3 bases and J by 3 bases, with 0 bases between the two germline ends. CDR3 residues: CASSDGANVLTF. CDR3 nucleotides: TGTGCCAGCAGTGATGGGGCCAACGTCCTGACTTTC.

The V call is TRBV4-2, the J call TRBJ2-2, with 9 bases fitting TRBD2. This CDR3 has 15 residues. Germline CDR1 reads LGHNA; CDR2 reads YNFKEQ. The V gene end was trimmed by 4 bases and the J gene end by 5 bases; junction bases not matched to a gene: 5. Here the CDR3 reads CASSRGTSGTGELFF. The CDR3 DNA is TGTGCCAGCAGCCGCGGCACTAGCGGGACCGGGGAGCTGTTTTTT.

This chain joins TRBV20-1 and TRBJ2-2, with TRBD1 identical over 9 bases. V lost 4 bases, J lost 5 bases, and 11 bases stayed unmatched. This CDR3 has 16 residues. From germline, CDR1 is DFQATT and CDR2 SNEGSKA (reference sequence). DNA of the CDR3: TGCAGTGCTACCCCCCCGAGGACAGGGGTAACCGGGGAGCTGTTTTTT. Residues: CSATPPRTGVTGELFF.

The genes are TRBV29-1 and TRBJ2-3; D remains ambiguous. Between the trimmed V and J ends, which lost 4 bases and 2 bases, there was a span of 7 bases. CDR1 SQVTM and CDR2 ANQGSEA come from the germline V gene. The CDR3 is 12 residues long. This CDR3 reads CSVAVPTDTQYF. CDR3 bases: TGCAGCGTTGCGGTTCCCACAGATACGCAGTATTTT.

This clonotype counts as medium-sized. The CDR3 coding sequence is TGTGCCAGTAGTATAGATCCCCGGGCAGGGGCTGAAGCTTTCTTT. Translating it yields CASSIDPRAGAEAFF. The chain uses TRBV19 and TRBJ1-1, with a weak D call TRBD1 (6 bases). V gave up 0 bases and J gave up 6 bases, with 14 bases separating them. The germline V gene encodes CDR1 LNHDA and CDR2 SQIVND (reference sequence). The CDR3 contains 15 residues.

CDR3 sequence (DNA): TGCGCCAGCAGTGCAGGGACGGCTGGCACTGAAGCTTTCTTT. Amino acid sequence: CASSAGTAGTEAFF. V is TRBV10-2 and J is TRBJ1-1; tentative D call: TRBD1 (5 bases). Deletions cut 4 bases from V and 4 bases from J, with 13 bases between. Germline V gene data show CDR1 as WSHSY and CDR2 as SAAADI. This CDR3 has 14 residues.

The rearrangement links TRBV28 to TRBJ2-1; 9 nucleotides line up with TRBD2. From germline, CDR1 is MDHEN and CDR2 SYDVKM. The trim removed 3 bases at V and 5 bases at J, leaving 11 bases unmatched. The CDR3 extends over 17 amino acids. The CDR3 DNA sequence: TGTGCCAGCAGTTTGTTTCCCGGGACTAGCATAGACAATGAGCAGTTCTTC. Translating gives CASSLFPGTSIDNEQFF.

In its sample, this clonotype ranks as medium-sized (0.01 to 0.1%). V and J are TRBV6-5 and TRBJ2-2; 9 positions agree with TRBD1. The length of the CDR3 is 16 residues. V gave up 1 base and J gave up 5 bases; unmatched junction bases: 5. Germline values: CDR1 MNHEY, CDR2 SVGAGI. Written as DNA, the CDR3 is TGTGCCAGCAGTTACTTGGACAGGGGCGGAACCGGGGAGCTGTTTTTT. Its protein product is CASSYLDRGGTGELFF.

There are many counts of this clonotype. J is TRBJ2-7 and V is TRBV18; the D is unclear. V was trimmed by 2 bases and J by 3 bases, leaving 8 bases between them. The CDR3 extends over 13 amino acids. Germline lookup yields CDR1 KGHSH and CDR2 LQKENI. This CDR3 reads CASSPSQSYEQYF. The CDR3 DNA reads as TGTGCCAGCTCACCAAGTCAGAGCTACGAGCAGTACTTC.